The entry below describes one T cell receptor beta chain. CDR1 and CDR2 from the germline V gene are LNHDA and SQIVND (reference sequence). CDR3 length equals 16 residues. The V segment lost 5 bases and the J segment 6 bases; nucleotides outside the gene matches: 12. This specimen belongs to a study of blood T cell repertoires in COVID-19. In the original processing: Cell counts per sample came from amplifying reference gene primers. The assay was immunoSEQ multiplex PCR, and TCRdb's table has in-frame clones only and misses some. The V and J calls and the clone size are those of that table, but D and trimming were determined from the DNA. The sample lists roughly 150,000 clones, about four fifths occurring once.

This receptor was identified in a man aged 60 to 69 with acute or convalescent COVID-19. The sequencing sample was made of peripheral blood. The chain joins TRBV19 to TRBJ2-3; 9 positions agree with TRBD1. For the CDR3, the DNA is TGTGCCAGTAGTCCTTTACGGACAGGGGCCAGGGATACGCAGTATTTT. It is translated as CASSPLRTGARDTQYF.